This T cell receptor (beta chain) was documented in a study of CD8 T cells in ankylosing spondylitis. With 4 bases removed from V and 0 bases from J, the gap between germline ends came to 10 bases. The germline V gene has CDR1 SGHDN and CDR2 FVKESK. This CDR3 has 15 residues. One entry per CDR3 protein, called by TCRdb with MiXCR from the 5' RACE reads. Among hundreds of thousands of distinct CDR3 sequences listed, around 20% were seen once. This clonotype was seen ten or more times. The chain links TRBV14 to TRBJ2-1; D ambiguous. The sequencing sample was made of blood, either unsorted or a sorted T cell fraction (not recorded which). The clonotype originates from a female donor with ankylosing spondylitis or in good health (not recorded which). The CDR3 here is CASSLTLSSYNEQFF. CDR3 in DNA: TGTGCCAGCAGCCTGACTCTGAGCTCCTACAATGAGCAGTTCTTC. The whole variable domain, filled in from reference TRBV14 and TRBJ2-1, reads EAGVTQFPSHSVIEKGQTVTLRCDPISGHDNLYWYRRVMGKEIKFLLHFVKESKQDESGMPNNRFLAERTGGTYSTLKVQPAELEDSGVYFCASSLTLSSYNEQFFGPGTRLTVL.